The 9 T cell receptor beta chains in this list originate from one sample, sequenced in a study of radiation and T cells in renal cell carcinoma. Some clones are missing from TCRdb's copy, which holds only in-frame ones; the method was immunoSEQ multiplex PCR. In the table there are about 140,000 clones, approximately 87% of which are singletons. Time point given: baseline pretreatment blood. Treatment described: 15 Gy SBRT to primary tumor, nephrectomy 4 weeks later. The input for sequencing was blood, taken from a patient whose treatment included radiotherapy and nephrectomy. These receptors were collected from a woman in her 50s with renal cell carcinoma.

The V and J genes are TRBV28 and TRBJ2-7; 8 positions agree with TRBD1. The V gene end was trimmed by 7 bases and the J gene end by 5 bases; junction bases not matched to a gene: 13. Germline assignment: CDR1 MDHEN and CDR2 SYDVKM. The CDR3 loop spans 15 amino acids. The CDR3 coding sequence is TGTGCCAGCAACGTCCCCGGGACAGGTGGGAACGAGCAGTACTTC. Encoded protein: CASNVPGTGGNEQYF.

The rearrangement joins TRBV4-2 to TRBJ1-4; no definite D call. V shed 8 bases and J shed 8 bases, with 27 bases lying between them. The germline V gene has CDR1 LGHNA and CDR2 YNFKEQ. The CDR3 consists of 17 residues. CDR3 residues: CASGPLYRGRLWEKLFF. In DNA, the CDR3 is TGTGCCAGCGGCCCCCTTTATCGTGGACGTCTGTGGGAAAAACTGTTTTTT.

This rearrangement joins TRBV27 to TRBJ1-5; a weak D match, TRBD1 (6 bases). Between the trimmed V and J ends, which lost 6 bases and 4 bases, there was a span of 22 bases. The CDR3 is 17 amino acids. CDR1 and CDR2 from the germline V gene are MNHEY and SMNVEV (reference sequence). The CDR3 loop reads CASSRKQGGVENQPQHF. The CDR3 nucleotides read TGTGCCAGCAGCCGAAAACAGGGTGGGGTGGAGAATCAGCCCCAGCATTTT.

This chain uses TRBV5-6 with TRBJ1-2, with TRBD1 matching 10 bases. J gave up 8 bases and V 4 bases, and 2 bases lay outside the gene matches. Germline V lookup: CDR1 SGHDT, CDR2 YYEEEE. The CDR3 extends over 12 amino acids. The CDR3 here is CASSLTGGGYTF. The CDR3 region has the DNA TGTGCCAGCAGCCTGACAGGGGGCGGCTACACCTTC.

CDR3 loop: CASSSAGGEKLFF. The CDR3, as DNA: TGTGCCTCCTCCTCTGCCGGCGGTGAAAAACTGTTTTTT. The chain is built from TRBV30 and TRBJ1-4; D not resolved. The CDR3 has 13 residues. V was trimmed by 7 bases and J by 7 bases, leaving 16 bases between them. Per the germline V gene, CDR1 is GTSNPN and CDR2 is SVGIG (reference sequence). The whole variable domain, filled in from reference TRBV30 and TRBJ1-4, reads SQTIHQWPATLVQPVGSPLSLECTVEGTSNPNLYWYRQAAGRGLQLLFYSVGIGQISSEVPQNLSASRPQDRQFILSSKKLLLSDSGFYLCASSSAGGEKLFFGSGTQLSVL.

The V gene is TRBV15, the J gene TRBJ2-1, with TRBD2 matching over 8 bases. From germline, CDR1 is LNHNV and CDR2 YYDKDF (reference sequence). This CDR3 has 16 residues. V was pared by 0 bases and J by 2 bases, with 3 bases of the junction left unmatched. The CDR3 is CATSRDLGLAYNEQFF. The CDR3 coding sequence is TGTGCCACCAGCAGAGATTTGGGACTAGCCTACAATGAGCAGTTCTTC.

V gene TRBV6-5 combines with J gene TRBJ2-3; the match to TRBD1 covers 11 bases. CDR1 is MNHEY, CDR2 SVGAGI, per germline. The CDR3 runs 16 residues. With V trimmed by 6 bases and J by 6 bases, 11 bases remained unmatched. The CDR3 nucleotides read TGTGCCAGCAGCTACGGACTGGGACAGGGGGGGGATACGCAGTATTTT. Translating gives CASSYGLGQGGDTQYF.

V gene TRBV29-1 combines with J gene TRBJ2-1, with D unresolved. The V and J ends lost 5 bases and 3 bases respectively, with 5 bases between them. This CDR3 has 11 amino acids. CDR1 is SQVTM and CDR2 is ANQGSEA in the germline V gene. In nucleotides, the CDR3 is TGCAGCGTTAACAGCTACAATGAGCAGTTCTTC. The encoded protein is CSVNSYNEQFF.

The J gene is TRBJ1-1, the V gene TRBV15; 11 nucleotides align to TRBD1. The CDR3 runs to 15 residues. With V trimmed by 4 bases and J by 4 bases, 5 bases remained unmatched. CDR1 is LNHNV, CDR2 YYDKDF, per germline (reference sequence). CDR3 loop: CATSNPGTGGTEAFF. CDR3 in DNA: TGTGCCACCAGCAATCCGGGGACAGGGGGCACTGAAGCTTTCTTT. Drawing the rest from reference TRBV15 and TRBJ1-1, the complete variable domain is DAMVIQNPRYQVTQFGKPVTLSCSQTLNHNVMYWYQQKSSQAPKLLFHYYDKDFNNEADTPDNFQSRRPNTSFCFLDIRSPGLGDTAMYLCATSNPGTGGTEAFFGQGTRLTVV.